This entry lists 24 T cell receptor beta chains sequenced from one sample in a study of blood T cells in healthy people across ages. A second PCR of about 6 to 11 cycles used a sample-barcoded 5' primer and a J-beta primer mix. TCRdb passed the 5' RACE reads through MiXCR, listing each CDR3 protein once. The data hold some 1.5 million distinct CDR3 sequences, with about 28% observed a single time. Sequences were obtained from blood. The receptor set was obtained from a woman aged 25-40 years in good health.

This clonotype was counted only a few times. The chain has TRBV7-3 and TRBJ2-1, with 14 bases fitting TRBD2. The CDR3 runs 16 residues. Germline lookup yields CDR1 SGHTA and CDR2 FQGTGA. After removal of 4 bases from V and 9 bases from J, the junction contained 8 bases not matched to a gene. The CDR3 sequence: CASSSGTSGGQGEQFF. In DNA, the CDR3 is TGTGCCAGCAGCTCGGGGACTAGCGGGGGACAGGGTGAGCAGTTCTTC.

V is TRBV25-1 and J is TRBJ2-7; D remains unclear. Germline CDR1 is MGHDK and CDR2 is SYGVNS. The CDR3 consists of 12 residues. Trimming left V 3 bases short and J 9 bases short, with 12 bases between. For the CDR3, the DNA is TGTGCCAGCAGTGATTATGGGCGCGGGCAGTACTTC. Protein: CASSDYGRGQYF.

V gene TRBV5-5 combines with J gene TRBJ2-2, with D unresolved. The CDR3 totals 15 residues. The V and J ends lost 2 bases and 4 bases respectively, with 12 bases between them. Germline CDR1 SGHKS, CDR2 YYEKEE (reference sequence). The CDR3 loop is CASSLAPLGTGELFF. The CDR3, as DNA: TGTGCCAGCAGCTTAGCACCGCTTGGCACCGGGGAGCTGTTTTTT.

This rearrangement joins TRBV6-6 to TRBJ1-2, with TRBD1 matching over 8 bases. The junction had 7 bases not matched to a gene; V was cut back by 6 bases and J by 4 bases. The CDR3 runs 14 residues. Germline CDR1 MNHNY, CDR2 SVGAGI (reference sequence). CDR3 amino acids: CASRTGATVYGYTF. CDR3 nucleotide sequence: TGTGCCAGCAGGACAGGGGCCACCGTCTATGGCTACACCTTC.

This clonotype was observed at least ten times. This chain connects TRBV10-3 to TRBJ2-7; D is perhaps TRBD1 or TRBD2 (6 bases each). CDR1 is ENHRY, CDR2 SYGVKD, per germline. V was trimmed by 6 bases and J by 3 bases, leaving 15 bases between them. This CDR3 has 14 amino acids. Written as DNA, the CDR3 is TGTGCCATCAGCAGTACACAGGGAGGCTACGAGCAGTACTTC. It encodes CAISSTQGGYEQYF.

This clonotype was seen repeatedly, ten times or more. The genes are TRBV6-2 or TRBV6-3 and TRBJ2-1, with D possibly matching TRBD1 (6 bases). The V end was cut by 6 bases, the J end by 10 bases, with 13 bases between. The CDR3 consists of 12 residues. The V gene's germline CDR1 is MNHEY and CDR2 SVGEGT. The CDR3 spells CASSQQGYEQFF. Written as DNA, the CDR3 is TGTGCCAGCAGCCAACAGGGATACGAGCAGTTCTTC.

In its sample, this clonotype was seen a few times. The J gene is TRBJ2-7, the V gene TRBV6-5; D possibly matches TRBD1 or TRBD2 (6 bases each). Germline-derived CDR1 and CDR2 are MNHEY and SVGAGI. V lost 5 bases to trimming and J lost 6 bases, with 17 bases between them. The length of the CDR3 is 14 residues. The CDR3 is CASSPGGGGGEQYF. CDR3 nucleotides: TGTGCCAGCAGTCCCGGCGGAGGGGGAGGCGAGCAGTACTTC.

This clonotype was detected ten times or more. The chain recombines TRBV29-1 with TRBJ2-1; D is unresolved. V dropped 7 bases and J dropped 7 bases, with 11 bases sitting between them. Germline CDR1 and CDR2: SQVTM and ANQGSEA. This CDR3 has 11 amino acids. The CDR3: CSGSVGNEQFF. Written as DNA, the CDR3 is TGCAGCGGGTCCGTCGGGAATGAGCAGTTCTTC.

This clonotype was detected many times. The chain uses TRBV7-3 and TRBJ2-7, with TRBD1 identical over 9 bases. The CDR3 has 16 amino acids. Germline V gene lookup returns CDR1 SGHTA and CDR2 FQGTGA. Unmatched junction bases numbered 11, after V lost 5 bases and J lost 3 bases. CDR3 protein: CASSPPLGTGFYEQYF. In nucleotides, the CDR3 is TGTGCCAGCAGCCCACCGTTGGGGACAGGGTTCTACGAGCAGTACTTC.

The V call is TRBV18, the J call TRBJ2-3; no firm D call. Germline CDR1 and CDR2: KGHSH and LQKENI. CDR3 size: 15 residues. The V and J ends lost 2 bases and 3 bases respectively, with 12 bases between them. The CDR3 reads CASSPRTLGTDTQYF. The CDR3 DNA reads TGTGCCAGCTCACCAAGGACCTTGGGGACAGATACGCAGTATTTT.

This chain links TRBV20-1 with TRBJ2-3; unclear D gene. Trimming took 3 bases from V and 0 from J, leaving 10 bases between them. Germline V gives CDR1 DFQATT, CDR2 SNEGSKA (reference sequence). CDR3 length: 14 residues. The CDR3 bases are TGCAGTGCTAGCGGGTACCCTAGCACAGATACGCAGTATTTT. Residues: CSASGYPSTDTQYF.

This clonotype has a count of ten or more. The chain has TRBV5-1 and TRBJ1-2, with D unresolved. Trimming removed 0 bases at V and 6 bases at J, with 9 bases between. CDR1 and CDR2 from the germline V gene are SGHRS and YFSETQ. The CDR3 is made up of 13 amino acids. DNA for the CDR3: TGCGCCAGCAGCTTGGCCCCGGAGGATGGCTACACCTTC. Its translation: CASSLAPEDGYTF.

This clonotype was counted at least ten times. This CDR3 reads CAISGGLTTNTDTQYF. The CDR3 DNA reads TGTGCCATCAGTGGGGGGCTTACTACAAACACAGATACGCAGTATTTT. The chain recombines TRBV10-3 with TRBJ2-3; D is perhaps TRBD1 (6 bases). CDR1 and CDR2 (germline): ENHRY, SYGVKD. Trimming took 4 bases from V and 2 from J, leaving 16 bases between them. The CDR3 has 16 amino acids.

This chain uses TRBV5-1 with TRBJ2-7; 10 bases line up with TRBD2. The germline V gene encodes CDR1 SGHRS and CDR2 YFSETQ. The CDR3 sequence is 14 residues long. The V and J ends lost 6 bases and 1 base, in that order; junction bases with no gene match: 4. Here the CDR3 DNA reads TGCGCCAGCAAGCTACTAGCGGGATCCTACGAGCAGTACTTC. Its protein product is CASKLLAGSYEQYF. The full variable domain, in which reference TRBV5-1 and TRBJ2-7 provide the parts outside the CDR3, is KAGVTQTPRYLIKTRGQQVTLSCSPISGHRSVSWYQQTPGQGLQFLFEYFSETQRNKGNFPGRFSGRQFSNSRSEMNVSTLELGDSALYLCASKLLAGSYEQYFGPGTRLTVT.

The chain couples TRBV12-3 or TRBV12-4 to TRBJ2-7; TRBD1 matches at 10 bases. J lost 6 bases, V lost 2 bases, and 4 bases had no gene match. The CDR3 sequence is 14 residues long. The CDR3 DNA follows: TGTGCCAGCAGTTTACGGGGACAGGGGCGCGAGCAGTACTTC. It specifies CASSLRGQGREQYF.

V usage is TRBV3-1 and J usage is TRBJ1-1, with a tentative D call TRBD1 (5 bases). Germline V CDR1 and CDR2: LGHDT, YNNKEL (reference sequence). The CDR3 contains 13 residues. Trimming stripped 8 bases from V and 4 bases from J, with 14 bases between. Here the CDR3 DNA reads TGTGCCAGCGCACAACAGGCCGGCACTGAAGCTTTCTTT. This gives the protein CASAQQAGTEAFF.

The chain employs TRBV20-1 and TRBJ1-6, with TRBD1 matching over 7 bases. CDR3 length: 15 amino acids. In germline, CDR1 is DFQATT, CDR2 SNEGSKA (reference sequence). Germline trimming cut 1 base from V and 2 bases from J; bases unmatched to any gene: 2. The CDR3 region is CSARGGTAYNSPLHF. As DNA, the CDR3 is TGCAGTGCTAGAGGAGGGACAGCCTATAATTCACCCCTCCACTTT.

V gene TRBV21-1 combines with J gene TRBJ2-4; the tabulated D call, TRBD2, remains unverified against the DNA. TRBV21-1 is reported as a pseudogene. The CDR3 is made up of 19 amino acids. The CDR3 bases are TGTGCCAGCAGCAAGCCGGATGGACCAGCGAACAGGGCGAGAAACATTCAGTACTTC. It specifies CASSKPDGPANRARNIQYF.

This clonotype has more than one count but fewer than ten. The junction shows a germline mismatch at one end, possibly a read error. V gene TRBV3-1 combines with J gene TRBJ2-3, with D possibly called TRBD1 or TRBD2 (6 bases each). This CDR3 is built from 14 residues. Looked up from germline, CDR1 is LGHDT and CDR2 is YNNKEL (reference sequence). The CDR3 DNA sequence: TGTGCCAGCAGCCCACAGGGAGGCACAGATACGCAGGATTTT. As protein: CASSPQGGTDTQDF.

The rearrangement uses TRBV7-2 and TRBJ2-7; 7 bases line up with TRBD2. Germline V gene sequence: CDR1 SGHTA, CDR2 FQGNSA. This CDR3 has 17 amino acids. After removal of 3 bases from V and 2 bases from J, the junction contained 13 bases not matched to a gene. CDR3 amino acids: CASSLTGWGGPPYEQYF. In DNA form, the CDR3 reads TGTGCCAGCAGCTTGACCGGCTGGGGGGGTCCGCCCTACGAGCAGTACTTC.

In its sample, this clonotype was seen a few times. The V gene is TRBV10-3, the J gene TRBJ1-2; D is unclear. CDR1 and CDR2 (germline): ENHRY, SYGVKD. There are 15 residues in the CDR3. V gave up 5 bases and J gave up 8 bases, with 21 bases separating them. The CDR3 is CAISPDGGLVSGYTF. The CDR3 region has the DNA TGTGCCATCAGTCCGGATGGTGGACTTGTTAGCGGCTACACCTTC.

This chain uses TRBV9 with TRBJ2-3, with D possibly matching TRBD2 (6 bases). The CDR3 spans 15 residues. The germline V and J ends were trimmed by 0 bases and 3 bases, with 11 bases remaining between them. Germline assignment: CDR1 SGDLS and CDR2 YYNGEE. As DNA, the CDR3 is TGTGCCAGCAGCGTAGGGGGACTTCTTACAGATACGCAGTATTTT. Translating it yields CASSVGGLLTDTQYF.

This clonotype was seen only a few times. The CDR3 coding sequence is TGTGCCAGCAGAAACACGACTAGCCTCAATGAGCAGTTCTTC. Translated, it gives CASRNTTSLNEQFF. The V call is TRBV2, the J call TRBJ2-1; the match to TRBD2 covers 7 bases. CDR3 size: 14 residues. Germline CDR1 SNHLY, CDR2 FYNNEI. V shed 6 bases and J 6 bases; nucleotides not matched to a gene: 8.

This chain joins TRBV2 and TRBJ2-7, with 9 positions matching TRBD2. The CDR3 is made up of 13 amino acids. Germline CDR1 SNHLY, CDR2 FYNNEI. J lost 5 bases, V lost 8 bases, and 7 bases had no gene match. The CDR3 DNA is TGTGCCAGCGGGGGACTAGCCCGTAACGAGCAGTACTTC. This codes for CASGGLARNEQYF.